The rows below give T cell receptor beta chains drawn from one sample of a study of T cells in Graves' hyperthyroidism and ophthalmopathy. TCRdb re-called the multiplex PCR reads with MiXCR, one entry per CDR3 protein. The sample contains a few hundred thousand distinct CDR3 sequences, roughly 19% of which appear only once. Specimen: blood. The receptors stem from a man between 45 and 60 years old with Graves' ophthalmopathy. Each CDR3 is given without its conserved first and last residue. The D gene is left open where the match is weak.

j_call,d_call,v_call,cdr3_aa
TRBJ2-7,NA,TRBV5-1,ASSLALRSSYEQY
TRBJ2-1,TRBD2,TRBV2,ASRRLAGVNEQF
TRBJ2-5,NA,TRBV7-9,ASSGYRIRETQY
TRBJ1-1,NA,TRBV6-1,ASSDRGGDAEAF
TRBJ2-1,NA,TRBV24-1,ATSAGTLYNEQF
TRBJ2-2,NA,TRBV6-1,ASSEAWSTGELF
TRBJ2-7,NA,TRBV11-2,ASSQSSYEQY
TRBJ2-5,NA,TRBV20-1,SANQLVLGETQY
TRBJ2-1,TRBD2,TRBV7-6,ASSLGRTSGSHEQF
TRBJ2-5,NA,TRBV7-3,ASSLDGGISKETQY
TRBJ2-7,NA,TRBV20-1,SATGKWSSYEQY
TRBJ1-1,NA,TRBV20-1,SARGKGLDTEAF
TRBJ1-1,TRBD1,TRBV9,ASSAPDRGLGNTEAF
TRBJ1-2,NA,TRBV12-3/TRBV12-4,ASSLDTLYGYT
TRBJ1-5,NA,TRBV28,AGGRGVDQPQH
TRBJ2-5,NA,TRBV11-3,ASSLAGALGETQY
TRBJ2-7,NA,TRBV13,ASSLGPDEQY
TRBJ2-7,NA,TRBV6-4,ASSRENGYEQY
TRBJ1-1,NA,TRBV30,AWSGGRGGLTEAF
TRBJ2-1,TRBD2,TRBV20-1,SAHPTGGPGEQF
TRBJ2-3,TRBD2,TRBV10-2,AAPREAPPPTDTQY
TRBJ1-1,NA,TRBV2,ASQLVMNTEAF
TRBJ1-3,NA,TRBV29-1,SVAISGNTIY
TRBJ2-1,NA,TRBV18,ASSPDRGAHNEQF
TRBJ1-3,NA,TRBV6-2/TRBV6-3,ASSYSKGYEQYFGPDTIY
TRBJ2-1,TRBD2,TRBV28,ASSRPGTSGSKSSYNEQF
TRBJ2-2,NA,TRBV7-9,ASSEGVTGELF
TRBJ1-2,NA,TRBV20-1,SASDGGLNYGYT
TRBJ1-6,NA,TRBV20-1,SARGTSNNSPLH
TRBJ1-2,NA,TRBV9,ASSPDTRTNYGYT
TRBJ2-4,NA,TRBV5-1,ASSLSQGERNIQY
TRBJ1-1,NA,TRBV7-8,ASSRHSEAF
TRBJ2-1,NA,TRBV6-2/TRBV6-3,ASMGNEQF
TRBJ2-5,NA,TRBV28,ASSFVGQETQY
TRBJ1-4,TRBD1,TRBV5-1,ASSSRQGDEKLF
TRBJ2-1,NA,TRBV5-1,ASSLNGGGVYNEQF
TRBJ1-1,NA,TRBV11-2,ASSFSRGGEAF
TRBJ1-1,NA,TRBV5-1,ASSLEGPNTEAF
TRBJ2-5,NA,TRBV5-1,ASSVAPGRGETQY
TRBJ1-5,NA,TRBV10-3,AIGGGNQPQH
TRBJ2-1,NA,TRBV3-1,ASSQASNEQF
TRBJ1-3,TRBD1,TRBV12-3/TRBV12-4,ASSYGPYRGQTGNTIY
TRBJ2-7,TRBD1,TRBV7-8,ASSRGQGGNEQY
TRBJ1-2,NA,TRBV10-2,ASSEEGLYGYT
TRBJ1-5,NA,TRBV7-9,ASSLAGEGQPQH
TRBJ1-6,TRBD1,TRBV6-6,ASSYSTGEPLH
TRBJ1-1,NA,TRBV24-1,ATSDSNLNTEAF